The 7 T cell receptor beta chains below come from one sample, sequenced in a study of vaccination and CD4 T cells after COVID-19. Treatment reported: roughly 10-day PBMC culture with coronavirus spike peptide pools or control peptides (ViraFEST assay). These CD4+ T cells came from an unexposed donor, sampled before the COVID-19 pandemic (2011-2018). These receptors are not linked to any known antigen. Cultured CD4+ T-cell DNA underwent Oncomine TCR Beta short-read sequencing. In this case, cultured CD4+ T cells provided the extracted genomic DNA. TCRdb called the PCR reads again in MiXCR, with one record for every CDR3 protein. The sample yields roughly 10,000 distinct CDR3 sequences, more than 30% seen once. The sequenced sample was CD4+ T cells from blood, cultured in vitro. The receptors here all came from a human donor in good health.

CDR3 protein: CASSFGKDRDSGGYTF. The CDR3, as DNA: TGCGCCAGCAGCTTCGGGAAAGACCGGGACAGCGGTGGCTACACCTTC. This rearrangement joins TRBV5-1 to TRBJ1-2; 7 nucleotides line up with TRBD1. The J segment lost 7 bases and the V segment lost 2 bases, leaving 14 bases of the junction unmatched. Looked up from germline, CDR1 is SGHRS and CDR2 is YFSETQ. The CDR3 has 16 residues.

The chain links TRBV6-2 or TRBV6-3 to TRBJ2-5; maybe TRBD1 (6 bases). The V gene's germline CDR1 is MNHEY and CDR2 SVGEGT. The CDR3 has 15 amino acids. V was trimmed by 7 bases and J by 5 bases, leaving 20 bases between them. The CDR3 loop reads CASTSPRGIKETQYF. CDR3 in DNA: TGTGCCAGCACCTCGCCCAGGGGTATAAAGGAGACCCAGTACTTC.

This rearrangement joins TRBV20-1 to TRBJ2-2; unclear D gene. With 6 bases removed from V and 4 bases from J, the gap between germline ends came to 12 bases. The CDR3 totals 13 residues. Germline loops: CDR1 DFQATT, CDR2 SNEGSKA (reference sequence). The CDR3 loop reads CSATTRVTGELFF. The CDR3 coding sequence is TGCAGTGCCACGACACGCGTCACCGGGGAGCTGTTTTTT.

J is TRBJ1-2 and V is TRBV10-3, with 7 bases that match TRBD1. Germline CDR1 ENHRY, CDR2 SYGVKD. This CDR3 has 14 residues. Trimming removed 3 bases from V and 3 bases from J; junction bases left unmatched: 4. The CDR3 DNA follows: TGTGCCATCAGTGAATCTACAGGGGACTATGGCTACACCTTC. This translates into CAISESTGDYGYTF.

The chain joins TRBV6-5 to TRBJ2-1; 8 bases fit TRBD2. Unmatched junction bases numbered 7, after V lost 0 bases and J lost 3 bases. Germline CDR1 reads MNHEY; CDR2 reads SVGAGI. This CDR3 is built from 17 residues. CDR3: CASSYSRLAGNYNEQFF. In DNA form, the CDR3 reads TGTGCCAGCAGTTACTCGCGGCTAGCGGGTAACTACAATGAGCAGTTCTTC.

As for this clonotype: At one boundary the junction diverges from the germline segment, which might be a read error. The chain joins TRBV27 to TRBJ1-2, with 7 positions matching TRBD1. CDR1 MNHEY and CDR2 SMNVEV come from the germline V gene (reference sequence). The CDR3 runs to 13 residues. The DNA of the CDR3 is TGTGCCAGCGGTTTAACAGGGGTCTATGGCTACACCTTC. Encoded protein: CASGLTGVYGYTF.

V and J are TRBV6-2 or TRBV6-3 and TRBJ1-1, with 8 bases identical to TRBD1. There are 15 residues in the CDR3. V shed 10 bases, J shed 0 bases, and the junction held 10 bases outside the gene matches. CDR1 MNHEY and CDR2 SVGEGT come from the germline V gene. The CDR3 DNA is TGTGCCATTGGGGGACAGGTCCTAATGAACACTGAAGCTTTCTTT. This encodes CAIGGQVLMNTEAFF.